A selection of T cell receptor beta chains follows, all from one sample in a study of cytomegalovirus exposure and HLA in healthy donors. The protocol was immunoSEQ multiplex PCR, while the TCRdb copy is restricted to in-frame clones and leaves out a portion. The repertoire includes some 85,000 clones, roughly 79% of them detected once, and roughly 1.5% sits in the top ten. Sample: PBMCs. The receptors here all came from a male donor in good health and CMV-seronegative. Both conserved end residues are part of each CDR3. A D gene is named only where the DNA matches it firmly. The size entry is marked missing in some rows and otherwise reads once, few, many or a size class.

TRBD1	TRBV30	-	15	TRBJ1-1	TGTGCCTGGAGTGTACTGGACAGGAGAGACACTGAAGCTTTCTTT	CAWSVLDRRDTEAFF
-	TRBV4-3	-	12	TRBJ2-2	TGCGCCAGCGGTAGGGGGTCCGGGGAGCTGTTTTTT	CASGRGSGELFF
TRBD1	TRBV6-5	-	16	TRBJ1-2	TGTGCCAGCAGTTACACTCCACAGGGGGCTGTAGGAGGCTACACCTTC	CASSYTPQGAVGGYTF
TRBD2	TRBV5-1	-	20	TRBJ2-3	TGCGCCAGCAGCCCCAAGGGGAGTGGACTAGCGGGAATTATCGCAGATACGCAGTATTTT	CASSPKGSGLAGIIADTQYF
TRBD1	TRBV7-7	once	13	TRBJ2-1	TGTGCCAGCAGCAGAGGACAGGGCTCGTGGCAGTTCTTC	CASSRGQGSWQFF
-	TRBV11-2	-	16	TRBJ1-2	TGTGCCAGCAGCTTAGATGGGGCCAGTTCTCCTACAGGCTACACCTTC	CASSLDGASSPTGYTF
TRBD1	TRBV27	-	14	TRBJ1-1	TGTGCCAGCAGTTTCCAGACAGGGAGTGCTGAAGCTTTCTTT	CASSFQTGSAEAFF
TRBD1	TRBV4-1	-	17	TRBJ1-3	TGCGCCAGCAGCCAACGGGACAGGGAGGCTCCTGGAAACACCATATATTTT	CASSQRDREAPGNTIYF
TRBD2	TRBV5-1	-	16	TRBJ2-2	TGCGCCAGCAGCTACCTTAGCGGGAAGAACACCGGGGAGCTGTTTTTT	CASSYLSGKNTGELFF
TRBD1	TRBV10-2	-	17	TRBJ2-6	TGCGCCAGCACCCCAGGGACAGGGGGCTCTGGGGCCAACGTCCTGACTTTC	CASTPGTGGSGANVLTF
TRBD1	TRBV6-5	-	16	TRBJ1-4	TGTGCCAGCAGTTACTCCCTTTGGGGACAGGGAGAAAAACTGTTTTTT	CASSYSLWGQGEKLFF
-	TRBV18	few	16	TRBJ1-1	TGTGCCAGCTCCCCCAAGGGGGGGCTCGGAGGTACTGAAGCTTTCTTT	CASSPKGGLGGTEAFF
TRBD1	TRBV9	-	15	TRBJ2-5	TGTGCCAGCAGCGTAACGACAGGGGAGAGGGAGACCCAGTACTTC	CASSVTTGERETQYF
-	TRBV28	-	15	TRBJ1-1	TGTGCCAGCAGTCTTTTTGACAGGACCTATGGGGAAGCTTTCTTT	CASSLFDRTYGEAFF
-	TRBV15	-	13	TRBJ1-2	TGTGCCACCAGCAGAGGACAGCTCTTCGGCTACACCTTC	CATSRGQLFGYTF
TRBD1	TRBV10-3	-	11	TRBJ1-1	TGTGCCACAGGGGGGTTCACTGAAGCTTTCTTT	CATGGFTEAFF
TRBD1	TRBV28	-	15	TRBJ1-5	TGTGCCAGCACCGGAAGGACAGGGGGGGATCAGCCCCAGCATTTT	CASTGRTGGDQPQHF
TRBD1	TRBV7-2	few	19	TRBJ2-6	TGTGCCAGCAGCTTACAGTCCCGGGGACAGGGGACTGGGGCCAACGGCCTGACTTTC	CASSLQSRGQGTGANGLTF
-	TRBV29-1	-	12	TRBJ1-2	TGCAGCGTTCGGCAGGGCGACTATGGCTACACCTTC	CSVRQGDYGYTF
TRBD2	TRBV7-9	-	19	TRBJ2-7	TGTGCCAGCAGCCTTACAGGGGGCGGACTAGCGGGAAACTCCTACGAGCAGTACTTC	CASSLTGGGLAGNSYEQYF
TRBD2	TRBV9	-	19	TRBJ2-1	TGTGCCAGCAGCGTAGCTACCAGACTAGCGGGAGGTTCCTACAATGAGCAGTTCTTC	CASSVATRLAGGSYNEQFF
TRBD1	TRBV11-2	-	13	TRBJ1-2	TGTGCCAGCAGCTTTGGGGGACAGGATGGCTACACCTTC	CASSFGGQDGYTF
TRBD2	TRBV28	-	19	TRBJ2-5	TGTGCCAGCAGTTCCCTATTCCCGGGACTAGCGGGCCACCAAGAGACCCAGTACTTC	CASSSLFPGLAGHQETQYF
-	TRBV6-1	-	14	TRBJ2-7	TGTGCCAGCACTCACAGATCCCGGACCTACGAGCAGTACTTC	CASTHRSRTYEQYF
TRBD1	TRBV2	-	17	TRBJ1-3	TGTGCCAGCAGTGGACCCGGGACAGGGCGAGCTGGAAACACCATATATTTT	CASSGPGTGRAGNTIYF
-	TRBV30	few	15	TRBJ1-4	TGTGCCTGGAGTGTTATCGGCCGAGGAAATGAAAAACTGTTTTTT	CAWSVIGRGNEKLFF
-	TRBV11-2	-	13	TRBJ2-7	TGTGCCAGCAGCCTAGGAGTCTACTACGAGCAGTACTTC	CASSLGVYYEQYF
-	TRBV6-6	-	16	TRBJ2-2	TGTGCCAGCAGTTACTATCCCGGGTCGAACACCGGGGAGCTGTTTTTT	CASSYYPGSNTGELFF
-	TRBV2	-	14	TRBJ2-2	TGTGCCAGCAGGGTAGGGGGGGCGACCGGGGAGCTGTTTTTT	CASRVGGATGELFF
TRBD1	TRBV30	-	15	TRBJ1-5	TGTGCCTGGAGTGTCCTGGCAACAGGGGATCAGCCCCAGCATTTT	CAWSVLATGDQPQHF
-	TRBV6-4	few	15	TRBJ2-3	TGTGCCAGCAGTGACGGGGGGTTTTCCACAGATACGCAGTATTTT	CASSDGGFSTDTQYF
-	TRBV4-3	-	14	TRBJ1-5	TGCGCCAGCAGCCAAGATCGGGGGAGGGAGCCCCAGCATTTT	CASSQDRGREPQHF
-	TRBV5-5	-	15	TRBJ1-5	TGTGCCAGCAGCTTGGGGAGTACTAGCAATCAGCCCCAGCATTTT	CASSLGSTSNQPQHF
TRBD1	TRBV7-2	-	14	TRBJ1-1	TGTGCCAGCCAGAGGCAGGGGGTTTTAACTGAAGCTTTCTTT	CASQRQGVLTEAFF
TRBD2	TRBV7-7	-	15	TRBJ2-7	TGTGCTAGCAGCCCTGGGACTAGCGGCTCCTACGAGCAGTACTTC	CASSPGTSGSYEQYF
-	TRBV7-2	-	15	TRBJ2-5	TGTGCCAGCAGCTTAACCGGGAGTATAGAGAAGACCCAGTACTTC	CASSLTGSIEKTQYF
TRBD1	TRBV19	-	15	TRBJ1-2	TGTGCCAGTAGTATAGATCAGGGACAGAACTATGGCTACACCTTC	CASSIDQGQNYGYTF
TRBD2	TRBV5-1	-	17	TRBJ2-7	TGCGCCAGCAGCCCCCGGGGGCTAGCGGGAGTCTCCTACGAGCAGTACTTC	CASSPRGLAGVSYEQYF
-	TRBV29-1	-	18	TRBJ2-1	TGCAGCGTTGAAGCCCTAGCGCCAGTTTCCGGAGTAGGCAATGAGCAGTTCTTC	CSVEALAPVSGVGNEQFF
-	TRBV29-1	-	15	TRBJ2-2	TGCAGCGTCCACAGGCTGGGGGCGAGGGCCGGGGAGCTGTTTTTT	CSVHRLGARAGELFF
-	TRBV7-9	-	13	TRBJ1-4	TGTGCCAGCAGCTCTCCCCTGGGGGGAAAACTGTTTTTT	CASSSPLGGKLFF
-	TRBV9	once	15	TRBJ2-2	TGTGCCAGCAGCGTTCGGACAGAAAACACCGGGGAGCTGTTTTTT	CASSVRTENTGELFF
-	TRBV5-5	-	16	TRBJ1-5	TGTGCCAGCAGCTTGGAGTCCGTCCGGAGGGGTCAGCCCCAGCATTTT	CASSLESVRRGQPQHF
TRBD1	TRBV6-1	once	15	TRBJ1-2	TGTGCCAGCAGTGAAGGGGACAGAAGGAAGGGTGGCTACACCTTC	CASSEGDRRKGGYTF
-	TRBV12-5	-	12	TRBJ1-1	TGTGCTAGTGGTCAACGGGATACTGAAGCTTTCTTT	CASGQRDTEAFF
-	TRBV9	-	13	TRBJ2-3	TGTGCCAGCAGCGGTGGGGAGCGGGATACGCAGTATTTT	CASSGGERDTQYF
-	TRBV14	-	15	TRBJ2-7	TGTGCCAGCAGCCCCACGGCAGGGTTATCCTACGAGCAGTACTTC	CASSPTAGLSYEQYF
TRBD1	TRBV19	-	13	TRBJ1-2	TGTGCCAGTAGCTGGACAGGGGGTAAAGGCTACACCTTC	CASSWTGGKGYTF
TRBD2	TRBV9	-	15	TRBJ2-1	TGTGCCAGCAGCCTACCGGGACTAGAAGTCAGTGAGCAGTTCTTC	CASSLPGLEVSEQFF
-	TRBV6-1	-	14	TRBJ2-7	TGTGCCAGCAGCCCAACGACAGCTACCTACGAGCAGTACTTC	CASSPTTATYEQYF
-	TRBV5-6	-	16	TRBJ1-1	TGTGCCAGCAGCTTGGCCGTTGGGGGGGCGGACACTGAAGCTTTCTTT	CASSLAVGGADTEAFF
TRBD1	TRBV6-5	-	15	TRBJ1-3	TGTGCCAGCAGTCGCGACAGGGCGTCTGGAAACACCATATATTTT	CASSRDRASGNTIYF
-	TRBV18	-	15	TRBJ1-2	TGTGCCAGCTCACCCTTATTGACAGCAAACTATGGCTACACCTTC	CASSPLLTANYGYTF